This T cell receptor (beta chain) was documented in a study of shared clonotypes between healthy human individuals (TCRdb year 2020). Study-level background: The cohort comprised two women and a few men aged 18 to 49 years. For each donor, CD4 naive and CD4 memory were each given three plates, CD8 naive was given two plates, and CD8 memory was given one plate. Each donor's leukapheresis produced roughly between roughly 0.85 and 9 billion PBMCs. To increase sequencing depth and limit assay-specific biases, different laboratories used diverse techniques to prepare libraries and sequence TCR repertoires. To estimate repertoire size and how much clonotypes are shared between individuals, the study performed deep sequencing of blood TCR repertoires from about five healthy adults. General conclusions and limits of the study: Pairwise subsampling led to the expectation that sequencing depth would affect the degree of clonotype sharing among donors. When a handful of donors were compared, the shared fraction of clonotypes was roughly 5% for naive CD4, over 3% for naive CD8, about 2.5% for memory CD4, and 0.4% for memory CD8. Even with the large sequencing depth, rarefaction of the sorted-subset datasets indicated that sequencing was incomplete. Higher generation probabilities were observed for clonotypes shared by all four sorted-subset donors than for non-shared clonotypes. Naive subsets generally had larger estimated clonotype richness than memory subsets did. Only blood was sampled, and tissue TCR repertoires likely differ from those in blood. Because the study included only a small number of donors, the genetic and exposure-history diversity represented was limited.

Via the germline V gene (reference sequence), CDR1 is SEHNR and CDR2 FQNEAQ. The CDR3 sequence holds 14 residues, the cysteine and phenylalanine included. Here the CDR3 DNA is all that survives: 42 bases in frame from base 1. V and J lose 4 bases and 0 bases, and a span of 7 bases separates them. Using the deep immunoSEQ assay, multiplex PCR amplified TCR CDR3 regions from genomic DNA. Extracted genomic DNA from each cell subset was distributed evenly across all wells of several immunoSEQ 96-well plates, and each plate was treated as a replicate. For sorted subsets, 200 to 250 ng of genomic DNA, equivalent to around 29,000 T cell genomes, went into each replicate PCR. The purified libraries were quantified using a Qubit 3.0 fluorometer, sized with a Bioanalyzer 2100, and then quantified again using the KAPA Library Quantification kit. Each immunoSEQ 96-well plate was sequenced on its own single-read 150-cycle Illumina NextSeq 550 flow cell. From the authors' description of their analysis: Because only junctional sequences without quality scores were contained in the immunoSEQ output, filtering matching that applied to full-length reads could not be performed. To assign V/J genes and CDR3, sequences were annotated against IMGT germline references using PyIR, a Python wrapper for IgBLAST v1.9. Reads with weak V/J assignments (E-value above 1e-6), missing CDR3, stop codons, out-of-frame junctions, or ambiguous translated residues were removed. V3J clonotypes were defined as sequences sharing the same inferred V gene, J gene, and CDR3 amino acid sequence. To compute the percentage overlap between repertoires, the number of shared unique clonotypes was divided by the size of the smaller repertoire. Repertoire richness was assessed with RTK rarefaction, the Chao1 estimator, and Recon v2.1 estimates of unobserved clonotypes. For all TCRbeta clonotypes obtained by the gDNA method from a few donors, generation probabilities were computed with OLGA. The table comes from immuneACCESS by way of TCRdb, which keeps in-frame sequences with V and J called. Part of the clones is missing from these tables; in studies checked, under half for an unresolved V gene and the rest for unknown reasons. The DNA was the basis for D and trimming; V, J and clone size are from that table. This sample has some 2 million clones in its table, and about 95% of those were observed once. The top ten constitute 0.85% to 1.2% of the sample.

In regard to this clone: This clone's antigen is unknown. Nothing much larger sits one base from this clone, and base qualities are not available. The sample has other DNA sequences that encode this CDR3 too.

CD8 naive samples consisted of CD45RO-negative cells that were positively selected for CCR7, yielding a CD45RA+CCR7+ population without TemRA cells. The donors were healthy, HIV-negative adults with no recently reported acute infections or vaccinations. All donors were Caucasian adults living in Nashville, Tennessee, USA. After blood collection by leukapheresis, PBMCs were isolated using Ficoll-Histopaque density gradient centrifugation and then cryopreserved in the vapor phase of liquid nitrogen. Analytical flow cytometry was used to check the purity and quantity of every magnetically sorted T cell population. Each sorted fraction had its genomic DNA isolated and then quantified by UV absorbance on a Nanodrop 2000c.

The sequence links TRBV7-9 to TRBJ2-1; no confident D gene assignment can be made. Sequencing was done on a sample of naive CD8+ T cells sorted from blood. The cell subset or site label corresponds to: CD45RA+CCR7+. This receptor was taken from a man between 18 and 35 years old in good health. The CDR3 region has the sequence CASSSSSSYNEQFF. The nucleotide sequence is given as TGTGCCAGCAGCTCCTCCAGCTCCTACAATGAGCAGTTCTTC.